This entry describes one T cell receptor (beta chain). This entry comes from a study of blood T cell repertoires in COVID-19. This CDR3 is built from 13 residues. The germline gives CDR1 KGHSH, CDR2 LQKENI. Trimming took off 6 bases at V and 6 bases at J, with 13 bases between the two ends. Original analysis: The authors estimated nucleated cell counts from reference gene primer amplification. The assay was immunoSEQ multiplex PCR, and TCRdb's table has in-frame clones only and misses some. V, J and clone size are those of that table, while D and trimming were read from the DNA. The table records tens of thousands of clones, nearly 80% of them present only once.

The sequence was obtained from a human donor in a cohort sampled during active COVID-19. The sequenced sample consisted of peripheral blood. The chain joins TRBV18 to TRBJ2-3; the D gene is possibly TRBD2 (5 bases). The CDR3 DNA reads TGTGCCAGCTCCTTAGCCGGGATTGATACGCAGTATTTT. Translated: CASSLAGIDTQYF.